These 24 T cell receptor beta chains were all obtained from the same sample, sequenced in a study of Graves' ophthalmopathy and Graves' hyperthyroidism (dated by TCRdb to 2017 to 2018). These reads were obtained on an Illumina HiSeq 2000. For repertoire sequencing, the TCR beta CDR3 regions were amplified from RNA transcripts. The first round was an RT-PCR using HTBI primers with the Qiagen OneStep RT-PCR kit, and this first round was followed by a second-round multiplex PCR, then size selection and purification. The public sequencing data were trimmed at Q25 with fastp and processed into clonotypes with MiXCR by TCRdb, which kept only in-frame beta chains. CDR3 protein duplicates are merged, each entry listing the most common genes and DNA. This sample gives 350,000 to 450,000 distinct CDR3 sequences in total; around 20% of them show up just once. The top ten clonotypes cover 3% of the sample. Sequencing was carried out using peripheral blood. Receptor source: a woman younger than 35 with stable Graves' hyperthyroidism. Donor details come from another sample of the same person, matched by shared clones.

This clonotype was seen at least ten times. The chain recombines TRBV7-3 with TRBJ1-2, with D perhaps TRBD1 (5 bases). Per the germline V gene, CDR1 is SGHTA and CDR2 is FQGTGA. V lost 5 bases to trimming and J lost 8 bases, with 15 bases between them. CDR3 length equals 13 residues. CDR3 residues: CASSEGPDLGYTF. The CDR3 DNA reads TGTGCCAGCAGCGAGGGGCCGGACCTGGGCTACACCTTC. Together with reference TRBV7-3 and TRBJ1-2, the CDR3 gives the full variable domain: GAGVSQTPSNKVTEKGKYVELRCDPISGHTALYWYRQSLGQGPEFLIYFQGTGAADDSGLPNDRFFAVRPEGSVSTLKIQRTERGDSAVYLCASSEGPDLGYTFGSGTRLTVV.

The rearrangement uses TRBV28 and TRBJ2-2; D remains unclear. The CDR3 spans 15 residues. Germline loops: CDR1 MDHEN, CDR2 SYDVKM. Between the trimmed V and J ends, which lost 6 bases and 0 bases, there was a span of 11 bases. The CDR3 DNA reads TGTGCCAGCAGCCCCGGTGCAACGAACACCGGGGAGCTGTTTTTT. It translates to CASSPGATNTGELFF.

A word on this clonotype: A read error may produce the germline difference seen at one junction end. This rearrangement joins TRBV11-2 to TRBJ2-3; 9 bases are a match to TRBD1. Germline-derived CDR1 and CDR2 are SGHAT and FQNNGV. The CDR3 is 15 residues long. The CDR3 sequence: CASILGTGRTDTQYF. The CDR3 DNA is TGTGCCAGCATCTTAGGGACAGGGCGTACAGATACGCAGTATTTT.

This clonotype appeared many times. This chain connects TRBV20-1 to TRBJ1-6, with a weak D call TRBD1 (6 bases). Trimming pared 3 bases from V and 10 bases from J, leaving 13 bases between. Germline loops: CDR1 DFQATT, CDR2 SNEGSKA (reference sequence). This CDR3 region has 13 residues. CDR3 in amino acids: CSASYTGNSPLHF. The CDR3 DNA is TGCAGTGCTAGTTATACAGGGAACTCACCCCTCCACTTT.

The CDR3 DNA reads TGTGCCACCTCAGGGACCCGGGGGGCCCAAGAGACCCAGTACTTC. Its translation: CATSGTRGAQETQYF. The chain has TRBV6-1 and TRBJ2-5; tentative D call: TRBD2 (7 bases). In germline, CDR1 is MNHNS, CDR2 SASEGT. The CDR3 is 15 amino acids. V gave up 10 bases and J gave up 1 base, with 19 bases separating them.

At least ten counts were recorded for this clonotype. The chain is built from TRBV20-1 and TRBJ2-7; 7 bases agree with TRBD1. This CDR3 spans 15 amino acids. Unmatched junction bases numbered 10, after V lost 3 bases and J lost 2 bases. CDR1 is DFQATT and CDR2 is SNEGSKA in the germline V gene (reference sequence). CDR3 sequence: CSASLKGGFPYEQYF. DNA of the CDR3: TGCAGTGCTAGTCTAAAAGGGGGCTTCCCCTACGAGCAGTACTTC.

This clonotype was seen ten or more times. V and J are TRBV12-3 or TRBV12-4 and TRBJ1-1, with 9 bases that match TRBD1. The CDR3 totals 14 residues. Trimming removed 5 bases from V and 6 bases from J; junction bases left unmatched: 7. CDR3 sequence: CASSSNTGGAEAFF. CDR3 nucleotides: TGTGCCAGCAGTAGCAACACAGGGGGCGCTGAAGCTTTCTTT.

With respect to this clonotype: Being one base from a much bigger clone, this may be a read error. CDR3 region: CSVVIDSYELYF. Written as DNA, the CDR3 is TGCAGCGTTGTGATAGACTCCTACGAGCTGTACTTC. The rearrangement joins TRBV29-1 to TRBJ2-7; the D is unclear. Germline V gene sequence: CDR1 SQVTM, CDR2 ANQGSEA. The CDR3 is 12 amino acids.

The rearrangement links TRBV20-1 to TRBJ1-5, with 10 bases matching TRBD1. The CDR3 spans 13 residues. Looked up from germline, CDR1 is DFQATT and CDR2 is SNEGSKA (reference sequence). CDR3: CSLGTGENQPQHF. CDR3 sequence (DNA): TGCTCCCTCGGGACAGGGGAGAATCAGCCCCAGCATTTT.

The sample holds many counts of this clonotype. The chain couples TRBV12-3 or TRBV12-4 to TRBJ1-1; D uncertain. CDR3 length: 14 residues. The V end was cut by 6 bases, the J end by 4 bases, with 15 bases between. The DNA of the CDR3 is TGTGCCAGCAGGCCACCAAGAAGGAGCACTGAAGCTTTCTTT. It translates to CASRPPRRSTEAFF.

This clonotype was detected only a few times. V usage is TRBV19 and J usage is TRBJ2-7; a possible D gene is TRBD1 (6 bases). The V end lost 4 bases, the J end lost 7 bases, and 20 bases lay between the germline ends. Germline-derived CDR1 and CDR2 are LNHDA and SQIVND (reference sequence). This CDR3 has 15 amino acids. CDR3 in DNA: TGTGCCAGTAGTACCCGGACAGCCCCAACGGGGGAGCAGTACTTC. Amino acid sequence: CASSTRTAPTGEQYF. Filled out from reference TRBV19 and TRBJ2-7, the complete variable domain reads DGGITQSPKYLFRKEGQNVTLSCEQNLNHDAMYWYRQDPGQGLRLIYYSQIVNDFQKGDIAEGYSVSREKKESFPLTVTSAQKNPTAFYLCASSTRTAPTGEQYFGPGTRLTVT.

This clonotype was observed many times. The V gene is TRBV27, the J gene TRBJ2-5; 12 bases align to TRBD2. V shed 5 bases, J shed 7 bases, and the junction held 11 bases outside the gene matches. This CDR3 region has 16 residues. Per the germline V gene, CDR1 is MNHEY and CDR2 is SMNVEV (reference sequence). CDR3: CASSARSGTSGRTQYF. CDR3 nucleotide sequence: TGTGCCAGCAGTGCGCGCTCCGGGACTAGCGGGCGGACCCAGTACTTC.

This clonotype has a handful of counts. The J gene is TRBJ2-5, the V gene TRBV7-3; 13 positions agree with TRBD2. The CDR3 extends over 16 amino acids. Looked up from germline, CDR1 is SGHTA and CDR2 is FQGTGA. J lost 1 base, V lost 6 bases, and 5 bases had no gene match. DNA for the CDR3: TGTGCCAGCAGTTATGGGACTAGCGGGATCCAAGAGACCCAGTACTTC. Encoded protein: CASSYGTSGIQETQYF.

Here the CDR3 reads CASKGIGTEAFF. DNA for the CDR3: TGTGCCAGCAAGGGGATTGGAACTGAAGCTTTCTTT. V usage is TRBV6-1 and J usage is TRBJ1-1; possibly TRBD1 for D (5 bases). Germline CDR1 is MNHNS and CDR2 is SASEGT. There are 12 residues in the CDR3. V lost 7 bases, J lost 5 bases, and 11 bases lay in between.

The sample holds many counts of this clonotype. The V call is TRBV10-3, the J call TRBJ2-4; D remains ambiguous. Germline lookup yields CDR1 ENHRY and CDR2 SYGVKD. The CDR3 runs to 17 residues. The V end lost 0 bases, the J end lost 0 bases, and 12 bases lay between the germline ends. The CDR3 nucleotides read TGTGCCATCAGTGAGTCCTTCAACGGAGCAGCCAAAAACATTCAGTACTTC. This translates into CAISESFNGAAKNIQYF.

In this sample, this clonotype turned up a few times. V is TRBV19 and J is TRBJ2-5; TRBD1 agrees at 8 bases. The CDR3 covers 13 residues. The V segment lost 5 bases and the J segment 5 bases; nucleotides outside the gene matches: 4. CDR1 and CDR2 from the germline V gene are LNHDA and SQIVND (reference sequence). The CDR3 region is CASSPGGFETQYF. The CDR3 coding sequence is TGTGCCAGTAGTCCAGGGGGCTTTGAGACCCAGTACTTC.

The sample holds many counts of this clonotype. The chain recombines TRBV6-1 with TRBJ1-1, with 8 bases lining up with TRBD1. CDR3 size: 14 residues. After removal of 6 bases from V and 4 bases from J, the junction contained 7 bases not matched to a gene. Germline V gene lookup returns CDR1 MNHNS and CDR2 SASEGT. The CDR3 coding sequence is TGTGCCAGCAGACTACAGGGGGTTGCCACTGAAGCTTTCTTT. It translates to CASRLQGVATEAFF.

The CDR3 DNA sequence: TGCAGCGTTGATAGCAGGGAGTATGGCTACACCTTC. It encodes CSVDSREYGYTF. This chain connects TRBV29-1 to TRBJ1-2; D perhaps matches TRBD1 (5 bases). Trimming removed 3 bases from V and 5 bases from J, with 10 bases in between. The CDR3 spans 12 residues. From germline, CDR1 is SQVTM and CDR2 ANQGSEA.

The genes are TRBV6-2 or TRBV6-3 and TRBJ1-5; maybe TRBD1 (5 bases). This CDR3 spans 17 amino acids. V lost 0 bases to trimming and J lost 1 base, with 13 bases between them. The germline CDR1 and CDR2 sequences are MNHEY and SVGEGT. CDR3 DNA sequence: TGTGCCAGCAGTTACTCGGTGGGGACGGAGAGCAATCAGCCCCAGCATTTT. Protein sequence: CASSYSVGTESNQPQHF.

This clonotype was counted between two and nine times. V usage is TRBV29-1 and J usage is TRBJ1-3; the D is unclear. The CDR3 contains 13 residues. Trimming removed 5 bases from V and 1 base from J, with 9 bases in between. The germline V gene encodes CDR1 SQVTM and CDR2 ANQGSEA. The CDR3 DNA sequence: TGCAGCGTTTCGACCCTGTCTGGAAACACCATATATTTT. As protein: CSVSTLSGNTIYF. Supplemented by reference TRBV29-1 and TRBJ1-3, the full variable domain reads SAVISQKPSRDICQRGTSLTIQCQVDSQVTMMFWYRQQPGQSLTLIATANQGSEATYESGFVIDKFPISRPNLTFSTLTVSNMSPEDSSIYLCSVSTLSGNTIYFGEGSWLTVV.

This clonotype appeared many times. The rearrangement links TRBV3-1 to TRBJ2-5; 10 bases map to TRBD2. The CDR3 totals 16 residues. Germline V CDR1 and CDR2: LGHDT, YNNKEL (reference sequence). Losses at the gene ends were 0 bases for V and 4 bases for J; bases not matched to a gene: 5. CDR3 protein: CASSQDYPSGRETQYF. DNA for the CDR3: TGTGCCAGCAGCCAAGATTATCCTAGCGGGAGAGAGACCCAGTACTTC.

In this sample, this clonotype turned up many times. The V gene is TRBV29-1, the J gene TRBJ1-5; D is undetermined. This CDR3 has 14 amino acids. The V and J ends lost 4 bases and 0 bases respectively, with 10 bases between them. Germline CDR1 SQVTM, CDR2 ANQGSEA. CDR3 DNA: TGCAGCGTTGGTGTCTCAAATAGCAATCAGCCCCAGCATTTT. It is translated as CSVGVSNSNQPQHF. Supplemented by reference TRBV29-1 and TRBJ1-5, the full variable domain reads SAVISQKPSRDICQRGTSLTIQCQVDSQVTMMFWYRQQPGQSLTLIATANQGSEATYESGFVIDKFPISRPNLTFSTLTVSNMSPEDSSIYLCSVGVSNSNQPQHFGDGTRLSIL.

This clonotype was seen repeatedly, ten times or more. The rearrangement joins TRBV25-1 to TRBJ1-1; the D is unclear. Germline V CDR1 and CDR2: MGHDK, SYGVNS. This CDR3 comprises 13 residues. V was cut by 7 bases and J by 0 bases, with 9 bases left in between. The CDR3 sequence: CASTAPLNTEAFF. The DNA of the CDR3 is TGTGCCAGCACCGCCCCACTGAACACTGAAGCTTTCTTT.

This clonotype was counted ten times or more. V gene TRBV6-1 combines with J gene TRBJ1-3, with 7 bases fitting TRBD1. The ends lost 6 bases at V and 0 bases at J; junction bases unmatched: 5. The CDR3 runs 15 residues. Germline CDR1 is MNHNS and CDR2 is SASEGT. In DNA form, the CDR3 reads TGTGCCAGCAGCAGGGGGTCTTACTCTGGAAACACCATATATTTT. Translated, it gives CASSRGSYSGNTIYF.